This T cell receptor (beta chain) was documented in a study of blood T cell repertoires in COVID-19. V lost 4 bases and J 6 bases, leaving 9 bases between the germline ends. The CDR3 contains 12 residues. In germline, CDR1 is MNHEY, CDR2 SVGAGI. The protocol was immunoSEQ multiplex PCR, while the TCRdb copy is restricted to in-frame clones and leaves out a portion. The table has a few hundred thousand clones, roughly 87% seen once. The chain uses TRBV6-5 and TRBJ1-2; D gene ambiguous. The clonotype was recovered from a woman aged 25 to 39 who had recovered from COVID-19. Source material: PBMCs or T cells enriched from blood (not recorded which). The CDR3 sequence is CASSSHMDGYTF. In nucleotides, the CDR3 is TGTGCCAGCAGTTCTCACATGGATGGCTACACCTTC.